This T cell receptor beta chain was obtained from a study of beta chain features in type 1 diabetes (dated by TCRdb to the late 2010s). Concerning the study at large: No differences in mean age, gender distribution, total cell number or subset yield were found between patients and healthy donors. Across all samples, fewer than 130 million sorted cells were examined, and cell number per subset correlated strongly with RNA yield. The study compared the TCRB repertoires of sorted circulating CD4+ T cell subsets in recently diagnosed type 1 diabetes patients with those in matched healthy donors. Regulatory and stem cell-like memory subsets were isolated from only 8 patients and about 8 healthy donors, whereas naive and central memory subsets came from all 30 or so donors.

Broader findings and caveats from the paper: Naive, central memory and regulatory TCRB repertoires appeared to be more similar among patients than among healthy donors. Shorter templates might have been favored by PCR, but patient and control samples were amplified and corrected together, so both groups would have been affected equally by any skew. Because cDNA was sequenced instead of genomic DNA, activated cells with high expression could be over-represented, although the groups did not differ in activation or CD3 levels. At VDJ recombination sites, type 1 diabetes patients had fewer insertions and more deleted nucleotides, which implies abnormalities in thymic rearrangement. Because the HLA sub-analyses included only small numbers of individuals, any influence of HLA type on TCRB rearrangement was left unresolved. In all four CD4+ subsets, TCRB CDR3 length was moderately but significantly shorter in type 1 diabetes patients.

A single peripheral blood draw of approximately 0.11 L on average was collected from each donor into heparinised tubes. A BD FACSAria II and a panel including CD45RO, CCR7, CD25, CD127, CD95 and CD27 were used to sort naive, central memory, regulatory and stem cell-like memory CD4+ T cells. A purity above 98% was achieved for all sorted populations. PBMCs were separated immediately by Lymphoprep density gradient centrifugation and were stained directly, without being cultured. So that batch effects would be minimized, each experiment stained and sorted samples in pairs, pairing one healthy donor with one patient. The CDR3 has 15 amino acids, counting the end cysteine and phenylalanine. Only the CDR3 part of the read is kept: 45 bases, read in frame from the first base. CDR1 is given as MDHEN and CDR2 as SYDVKM, both from the germline V gene. A distance of 25 bases separates the germline ends of V and J, which lose 10 bases and 9 bases respectively.

The entire amount of isolated RNA was reverse transcribed using the High Capacity cDNA Reverse Transcription Kit, so the sequenced TCRB transcripts were expressed ones. Deep immunoSEQ sequencing was applied to naive, central memory and regulatory T cell samples, giving an average of approximately 4 million total reads per sample. Sorted cells were lysed in RLT buffer and RNA was extracted with DNase-treated RNeasy Micro or Mini kits, depending on cell number. To prevent cross-contamination, each cell subset was processed individually, whereas patient and healthy donor samples were processed jointly. TCRB sequences were amplified from cDNA with the immunoSEQ multiplex PCR, producing 87-bp fragments spanning the CDR3 region. Amplicons were sequenced on the Illumina HiSeq platform. Per the source publication's procedure: PCR bias was corrected computationally using synthetic template baselines, and reads within Hamming distance 2 were collapsed, with unmergeable singletons discarded. Reads were aligned against IMGT so that V, D and J genes, CDR3 length and insertions or deletions at six rearrangement sites could be assigned. Clonotype counts were normalized to sorted cell number within each subset before computing true diversity and Gini coefficients with the tcR R package. The overlap coefficient, calculated on TCRB nucleotide sequences, was used to measure repertoire sharing. This is the immuneACCESS table as TCRdb keeps it, with only in-frame sequences that have V and J called. A part of the clones is gone; compared with another copy, unresolved V genes explain less than half, and the rest is unexplained. V and J calls and clone size follow that table, whereas D and trimming were derived from the DNA. This sample holds about 240,000 clones; about 25% were observed only once. Of the sample, roughly 4% falls within the top ten clones.

The sample holds many counts of this clone. Its antigen is still unknown. Base quality data are lacking; no much larger clone is found one base away. This TCR was sampled from a man aged 30 to 39 in good health. The sample taken for sequencing was central memory CD4+ T cells from blood. The V and J genes are TRBV28 and TRBJ2-1; the D segment might be TRBD1 or TRBD2, since each matches 5 bases. CDR3 region: CATGRVGRTTVEQFF. The bases are TGTGCCACGGGGCGTGTGGGCCGCACAACGGTTGAGCAGTTCTTC.